These T cell receptor beta chains were read from a single sample in a study of cytomegalovirus exposure and HLA in healthy donors. Produced via immunoSEQ multiplex PCR; TCRdb's table is partial and in-frame only. Of around 190,000 clones in the sample, around 87% are singletons; the top ten hold 1.5% to 2%. Sequencing was carried out using PBMCs. The source of these receptors is a woman aged 18-30 years in good health and CMV-seronegative. Each CDR3 is given with its conserved first and last residue. Fields, in order: clone size, D gene, V gene, J gene, CDR3 DNA, CDR3 protein. D genes are given only for firm matches. The listing skips clone size in some rows; elsewhere it reads once, few, many or a size class.

few,-,TRBV27,TRBJ2-1,TGTGCCAGCAGTTCATCAGGTGCACTAATCAATGAGCAGTTCTTC,CASSSSGALINEQFF
-,-,TRBV19,TRBJ2-2,TGTGCCAGTAGTATAGTCTCGGGGGGCCCTAACACCGGGGAGCTGTTTTTT,CASSIVSGGPNTGELFF
-,TRBD2,TRBV6-4,TRBJ2-3,TGTGCCAGCAGTGTCGGGAGGGGCACAGATACGCAGTATTTT,CASSVGRGTDTQYF
-,-,TRBV18,TRBJ2-5,TGTGCCAGCTCACTTAGGGGTCCCCAGTACTTC,CASSLRGPQYF
-,-,TRBV5-5,TRBJ1-1,TGTGCCAGCAGCTTGGGGATCCTCGCCGGGAGCGGAGCTTTCTTT,CASSLGILAGSGAFF
once,TRBD1,TRBV18,TRBJ2-1,TGTGCCAGCTCACGAAGGACAGGGCACGATGAGCAGTTCTTC,CASSRRTGHDEQFF
-,-,TRBV21-1,TRBJ2-1,TGTGCCAGCACCAAAAGGGGACTAGCGGGGGGGCCCTACAATGAGCAGTTCTTC,CASTKRGLAGGPYNEQFF
-,-,TRBV4-2,TRBJ2-2,TGTGCCAGCAGCCATAAGACATTGGCGAACACCGGGGAGCTGTTTTTT,CASSHKTLANTGELFF
-,TRBD2,TRBV19,TRBJ2-2,TGTGCCAGTAGTATCGGGACTAGCGGATTGAACACCGGGGAGCTGTTTTTT,CASSIGTSGLNTGELFF
-,-,TRBV11-2,TRBJ2-7,TGTGCCAGCAGCTTAGGGCAGGCGAACTACGAGCAGTACTTC,CASSLGQANYEQYF
-,-,TRBV2,TRBJ1-2,TGTGCCAGCAGTGAAATCGGGACTGTTAACTATGGCTACACCTTC,CASSEIGTVNYGYTF
-,TRBD1,TRBV5-4,TRBJ2-2,TGTGCCAGCAGCCGGGACAGGGGGACCCTAGGTAGCACCGGGGAGCTGTTTTTT,CASSRDRGTLGSTGELFF
-,-,TRBV27,TRBJ2-3,TGTGCCAGCAGTTTCTCCCGCACAGATACGCAGTATTTT,CASSFSRTDTQYF
-,-,TRBV5-1,TRBJ2-7,TGCGCCAGCAGCTTGGCCAGGGGTGACGAGCAGTACTTC,CASSLARGDEQYF
-,-,TRBV7-8,TRBJ2-7,TGTGCCAGCAGCTTAGCACCCGGCTACGAGCAGTACTTC,CASSLAPGYEQYF
once,TRBD1,TRBV28,TRBJ1-2,TGTGCCAGCCACTCCGGGACAGGGAAGTTAGGCTACACCTTC,CASHSGTGKLGYTF
-,TRBD1,TRBV6-5,TRBJ1-2,TGTGCCAGCAGGAGACAGGGGATGGGCGGCTACACCTTC,CASRRQGMGGYTF